This is a list of T cell receptor beta chains from one sample in a study of blood T cell repertoires in COVID-19. Sequencing was performed with immunoSEQ multiplex PCR; in TCRdb, only in-frame clones are kept and a portion is missing. The sample carries about 21,000 clones, approximately 83% recorded once. Sequencing used peripheral blood. The receptors were gathered from a human donor in a cohort sampled during active COVID-19. Both conserved end residues are trimmed from each CDR3.

v_gene	j_gene	CDR3aa
TRBV12-5	TRBJ1-1	ASGCINQRGGLWNTEAF
TRBV4-2	TRBJ2-7	ASSQDMWDTTYEQY
TRBV7-8	TRBJ1-2	ASSSPGHHYGYT
TRBV11-3	TRBJ2-7	ASSPGRGSSYEQY
TRBV7-9	TRBJ2-7	ASSPWTGRQDVQY
TRBV4-2	TRBJ2-3	ASSPSGGRSTDTQY
TRBV5-5	TRBJ2-3	ASSLGTAGVTDTQY
TRBV12-3/TRBV12-4	TRBJ1-2	ASSLSGYYGYT
TRBV5-1	TRBJ2-2	ASSFLQGNTGELF
TRBV24-1	TRBJ1-2	ATSASGDHGYT
TRBV11-3	TRBJ2-2	ASSPSGGAAGELF
TRBV28	TRBJ1-2	ASRTGQPYGYT
TRBV28	TRBJ1-2	ASSFLVSGNYGYT